The 20 T cell receptor beta chains below come from one sample, sequenced in a study of Ad26.COV2.S vaccination and SARS-CoV-2 variants. As for treatment: approximately 18 received Ad26.COV2.S at low or high dose, single or two shots; 5 received placebo; per-sample allocation not given. Samples were taken on day 63 after the first vaccine or placebo injection. Libraries were prepared by immunoSEQ multiplex PCR; TCRdb keeps only in-frame clonotypes and omits some of them. The sample includes about 390,000 clones, approximately 90% seen only once; the top ten take roughly 3%. The source material was peripheral blood, sampled in a trial of Ad26.COV2.S vaccine versus placebo. These receptors all stem from a person between 18 and 65 years old who received the Ad26.COV2.S COVID-19 vaccine or a placebo.

The V and J genes are TRBV7-9 and TRBJ2-7; a possible D gene is TRBD2 (5 bases). V lost 4 bases and J 2 bases, leaving 24 bases between the germline ends. CDR1 is SEHNR and CDR2 is FQNEAQ in the germline V gene (reference sequence). The CDR3 sequence is 18 residues long. This CDR3 is CASSSQPRTSLNPYEQYF. The CDR3 nucleotides are TGTGCCAGCAGCTCCCAACCCCGGACTTCCTTAAACCCCTACGAGCAGTACTTC.

This rearrangement joins TRBV19 to TRBJ1-5; D gene unclear. V dropped 0 bases and J dropped 8 bases, with 11 bases sitting between them. Looked up from germline, CDR1 is LNHDA and CDR2 is SQIVND (reference sequence). CDR3 length: 14 amino acids. CDR3 DNA: TGTGCCAGTAGTATAGACGGCAGCCCAAAGCCCCAGCATTTT. Amino acids: CASSIDGSPKPQHF.

V usage is TRBV5-1 and J usage is TRBJ2-2; 9 positions agree with TRBD1. Trimming removed 4 bases from V and 5 bases from J; junction bases left unmatched: 9. This CDR3 has 16 amino acids. Germline CDR1 is SGHRS and CDR2 is YFSETQ. The CDR3 spells CASSKRTGVETGELFF. CDR3 nucleotides: TGCGCCAGCAGCAAAAGGACAGGGGTAGAGACCGGGGAGCTGTTTTTT.

The chain uses TRBV7-9 and TRBJ1-3, with no clear D. Trimming removed 2 bases from V and 6 bases from J, with 8 bases in between. Germline V gives CDR1 SEHNR, CDR2 FQNEAQ (reference sequence). The CDR3 contains 13 residues. The CDR3 DNA follows: TGTGCCAGCAGCTTAAACGCGGTAAACACCATATATTTT. Translation: CASSLNAVNTIYF.

The chain links TRBV4-2 to TRBJ2-1; TRBD2 might be the D (6 bases). The germline CDR1 and CDR2 sequences are LGHNA and YNFKEQ. The CDR3 has 17 residues. Trimming pared 3 bases from V and 1 base from J, leaving 16 bases between. The CDR3 loop is CASSQSVGGGSYNEQFF. The CDR3 bases are TGTGCCAGCAGCCAGAGTGTTGGTGGGGGGTCCTACAATGAGCAGTTCTTC.

The CDR3 nucleotides are TGTGCCAGCAGTTACTTAAGCAATCAGCCCCAGCATTTT. This sequence encodes CASSYLSNQPQHF. The rearrangement joins TRBV6-2 or TRBV6-3 to TRBJ1-5; D is unclear. V lost 1 base and J 1 base, leaving 2 bases between the germline ends. The germline V gene encodes CDR1 MNHEY and CDR2 SVGEGT. The CDR3 length is 13 residues.

This rearrangement joins TRBV7-2 to TRBJ2-1; D is perhaps TRBD2 (7 bases). With 4 bases removed from V and 3 bases from J, the gap between germline ends came to 13 bases. The germline V gene encodes CDR1 SGHTA and CDR2 FQGNSA. The CDR3 runs to 15 residues. The CDR3 nucleotides are TGTGCCAGCAGCTCTGGAGGGGGGGACTACAATGAGCAGTTCTTC. Translation gives CASSSGGGDYNEQFF.

The J gene is TRBJ2-5, the V gene TRBV7-8; D possibly uses TRBD1 or TRBD2 (5 bases each). The V and J ends lost 2 bases and 1 base respectively, with 17 bases between them. Germline CDR1 reads SGHVS; CDR2 reads FQNEAQ. This CDR3 contains 17 residues. The CDR3: CASSLSLKWGTQETQYF. The CDR3 DNA reads as TGTGCCAGCAGCTTATCTCTGAAGTGGGGGACCCAAGAGACCCAGTACTTC.

The chain recombines TRBV13 with TRBJ2-1; 9 nucleotides match TRBD2. The CDR3 spans 16 residues. The V gene's germline CDR1 is PRHDT and CDR2 FYEKMQ (reference sequence). Trimming cost V 0 bases and J 4 bases; bases outside gene matches: 4. This CDR3 is CASSLGRLAGYNEQFF. The CDR3, as DNA: TGTGCCAGCAGCTTAGGGCGGCTAGCGGGGTACAATGAGCAGTTCTTC.

This sequence joins TRBV6-5 and TRBJ1-1; possible D gene TRBD1, 5 bases. This CDR3 has 13 residues. CDR1 is MNHEY and CDR2 is SVGAGI in the germline V gene. Between the trimmed V and J ends, which lost 5 bases and 7 bases, there was a span of 14 bases. CDR3 residues: CASSPSGRVEAFF. CDR3 DNA sequence: TGTGCCAGCAGTCCCTCGGGGCGGGTTGAAGCTTTCTTT.

This clone has a single count. The genes are TRBV5-4 and TRBJ2-3, with TRBD1 as a possible D gene (6 bases). Germline V gives CDR1 SGHNT, CDR2 YYREEE (reference sequence). The CDR3 length is 15 residues. V was trimmed by 6 bases and J by 4 bases, leaving 18 bases between them. CDR3 loop: CASNDGPRGADTQYF. The CDR3 DNA reads as TGTGCCAGCAATGACGGTCCCAGGGGCGCAGATACGCAGTATTTT.

The rearrangement links TRBV30 to TRBJ1-4, with D perhaps matching TRBD1 (5 bases). V lost 0 bases and J lost 5, with 7 bases in between. From germline, CDR1 is GTSNPN and CDR2 SVGIG (reference sequence). This CDR3 contains 13 residues. For the CDR3, the DNA is TGTGCCTGGAGTGTATCAGGGAATGAAAAACTGTTTTTT. It is translated as CAWSVSGNEKLFF.

The rearrangement uses TRBV2 and TRBJ1-6; D is ambiguous. The V and J ends lost 6 bases and 6 bases respectively, with 6 bases between them. Germline loops: CDR1 SNHLY, CDR2 FYNNEI. This CDR3 region has 12 residues. DNA of the CDR3: TGTGCCAGCAGCGACTTTAATTCACCCCTCCACTTT. Protein: CASSDFNSPLHF.

This clone showed up just a few times. J is TRBJ1-1 and V is TRBV4-1; the D gene is possibly TRBD1 (6 bases). The CDR3 sequence is 14 residues long. Germline assignment: CDR1 MGHRA and CDR2 YSYEKL. V lost 4 bases and J 1 base, leaving 10 bases between the germline ends. DNA for the CDR3: TGCGCCAGCAGCCCCAGCAGGGGGAACACTGAAGCTTTCTTT. Amino acids: CASSPSRGNTEAFF.

The chain is built from TRBV7-9 and TRBJ2-6, with 9 bases that match TRBD1. Germline CDR1 is SEHNR and CDR2 is FQNEAQ (reference sequence). The CDR3 loop spans 17 amino acids. J gave up 2 bases and V 1 base, and 3 bases lay outside the gene matches. CDR3 in amino acids: CASSLEWTGAGANVLTF. CDR3 nucleotide sequence: TGTGCCAGCAGCTTAGAATGGACAGGGGCTGGGGCCAACGTCCTGACTTTC. Based on the CDR3 plus reference TRBV7-9 and TRBJ2-6, the full variable domain is DTGVSQNPRHKITKRGQNVTFRCDPISEHNRLYWYRQTLGQGPEFLTYFQNEAQLEKSRLLSDRFSAERPKGSFSTLEIQRTEQGDSAMYLCASSLEWTGAGANVLTFGAGSRLTVL.

The gene calls are TRBV14 and TRBJ2-2; possibly TRBD1 for D (7 bases). The CDR3 length is 17 residues. Germline CDR1 SGHDN, CDR2 FVKESK. V was cut by 4 bases and J by 6 bases, with 21 bases left in between. This CDR3 is CASSRLDREAPSGELFF. The DNA of the CDR3 is TGTGCCAGCAGCCGGCTTGACAGGGAGGCCCCCTCCGGGGAGCTGTTTTTT.

V is TRBV7-9 and J is TRBJ1-1; tentative D call: TRBD1 (6 bases). CDR3 length equals 13 residues. Germline-derived CDR1 and CDR2 are SEHNR and FQNEAQ (reference sequence). Trimming left V 1 base short and J 5 bases short, with 8 bases between. Here the CDR3 DNA reads TGTGCCAGCAGCTTAGGGGGGGCGACTGAAGCTTTCTTT. Amino acids: CASSLGGATEAFF. The full variable domain, with the rest looked up from reference TRBV7-9 and TRBJ1-1, is DTGVSQNPRHKITKRGQNVTFRCDPISEHNRLYWYRQTLGQGPEFLTYFQNEAQLEKSRLLSDRFSAERPKGSFSTLEIQRTEQGDSAMYLCASSLGGATEAFFGQGTRLTVV.

This clone was seen only once. The gene calls are TRBV4-3 and TRBJ1-2, with 9 bases that match TRBD1. V trimming: 0 bases; J trimming: 8 bases; junction bases outside the gene matches: 7. Germline CDR1 LGHNA, CDR2 YSLEER. The CDR3 has 15 amino acids. The CDR3 loop is CASSQEATGGRGYTF. As DNA, the CDR3 is TGCGCCAGCAGCCAAGAGGCCACAGGGGGCCGGGGCTACACCTTC.

The V gene is TRBV4-3, the J gene TRBJ2-7; 7 bases agree with TRBD1. The CDR3 covers 16 residues. Germline CDR1 reads LGHNA; CDR2 reads YSLEER. The junction had 6 bases not matched to a gene; V was cut back by 0 bases and J by 1 base. The DNA for the CDR3 is TGCGCCAGCAGCCAAGATATTCACAGGGGTTCCTACGAGCAGTACTTC. Amino acids: CASSQDIHRGSYEQYF.

Note on this clone: The same CDR3 is also encoded by other DNA sequences in this sample. V gene TRBV28 combines with J gene TRBJ1-4, with TRBD1 identical over 9 bases. V shed 3 bases and J 11 bases; nucleotides not matched to a gene: 7. CDR1 is MDHEN, CDR2 SYDVKM, per germline. The CDR3 has 14 amino acids. The CDR3 sequence is CASSLGQGQEKLFF. As DNA, the CDR3 is TGTGCCAGCAGTTTGGGACAGGGTCAAGAGAAACTGTTTTTT.